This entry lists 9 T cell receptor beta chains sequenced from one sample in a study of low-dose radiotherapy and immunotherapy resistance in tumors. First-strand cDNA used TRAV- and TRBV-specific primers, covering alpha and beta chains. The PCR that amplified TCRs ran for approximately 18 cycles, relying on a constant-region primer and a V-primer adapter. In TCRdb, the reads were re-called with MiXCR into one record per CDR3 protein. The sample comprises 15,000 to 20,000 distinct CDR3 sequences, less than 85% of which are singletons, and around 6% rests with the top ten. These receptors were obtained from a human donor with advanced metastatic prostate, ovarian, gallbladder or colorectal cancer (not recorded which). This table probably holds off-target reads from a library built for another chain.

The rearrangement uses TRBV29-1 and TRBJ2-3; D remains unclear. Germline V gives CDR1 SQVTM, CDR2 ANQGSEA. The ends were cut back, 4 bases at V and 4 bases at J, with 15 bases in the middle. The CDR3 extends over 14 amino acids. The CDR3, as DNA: TGCAGCGTTGTATCCATCTACTCTCCAGATACGCAGTATTTT. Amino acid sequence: CSVVSIYSPDTQYF.

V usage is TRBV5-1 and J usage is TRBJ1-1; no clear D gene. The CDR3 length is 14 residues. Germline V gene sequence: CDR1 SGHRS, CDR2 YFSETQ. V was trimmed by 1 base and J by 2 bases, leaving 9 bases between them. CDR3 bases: TGCGCCAGCAGCTTGCAATGGGGAAACACTGAAGCTTTCTTT. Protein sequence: CASSLQWGNTEAFF.

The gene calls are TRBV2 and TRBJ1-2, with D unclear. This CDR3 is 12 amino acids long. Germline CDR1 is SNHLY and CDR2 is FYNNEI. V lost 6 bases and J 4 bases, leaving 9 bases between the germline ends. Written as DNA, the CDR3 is TGTGCCAGCAGGCTGGAGGCCTATGGCTACACCTTC. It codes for CASRLEAYGYTF.

This chain's CDR3 is CASSVAPSGDQPQHF. The CDR3 nucleotides are TGTGCCAGCAGCGTGGCGCCCTCGGGCGATCAGCCCCAGCATTTT. The chain combines TRBV9 with TRBJ1-5, with D unresolved. Germline CDR1 and CDR2: SGDLS and YYNGEE. Trimming took 2 bases from V and 5 from J, leaving 14 bases between them. The CDR3 has 15 amino acids.

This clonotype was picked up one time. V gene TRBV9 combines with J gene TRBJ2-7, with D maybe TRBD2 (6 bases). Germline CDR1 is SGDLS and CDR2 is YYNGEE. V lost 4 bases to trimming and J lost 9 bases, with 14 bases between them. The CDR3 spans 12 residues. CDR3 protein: CASSQDGSVQYF. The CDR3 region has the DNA TGTGCCAGCAGCCAAGACGGGAGTGTGCAGTACTTC.

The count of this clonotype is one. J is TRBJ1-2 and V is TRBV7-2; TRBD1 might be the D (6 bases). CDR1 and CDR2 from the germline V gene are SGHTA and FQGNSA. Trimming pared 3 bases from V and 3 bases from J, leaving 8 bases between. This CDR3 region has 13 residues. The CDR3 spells CASSLHRDYGYTF. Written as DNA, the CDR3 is TGTGCCAGCAGCTTGCACAGGGACTATGGCTACACCTTC. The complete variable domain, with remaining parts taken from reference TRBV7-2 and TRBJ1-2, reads GAGVSQSPSNKVTEKGKDVELRCDPISGHTALYWYRQSLGQGLEFLIYFQGNSAPDKSGLPSDRFSAERTGGSVSTLTIQRTQQEDSAVYLCASSLHRDYGYTFGSGTRLTVV.

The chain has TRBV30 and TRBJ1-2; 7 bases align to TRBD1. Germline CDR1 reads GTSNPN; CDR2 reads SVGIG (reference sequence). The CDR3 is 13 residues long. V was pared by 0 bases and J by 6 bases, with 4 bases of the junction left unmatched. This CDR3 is CAWSVKGGDGYTF. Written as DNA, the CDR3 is TGTGCCTGGAGTGTAAAAGGGGGCGATGGCTACACCTTC.

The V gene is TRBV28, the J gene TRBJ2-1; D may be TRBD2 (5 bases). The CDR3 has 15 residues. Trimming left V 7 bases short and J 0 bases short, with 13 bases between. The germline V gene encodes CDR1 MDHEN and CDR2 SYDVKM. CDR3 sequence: CASNRIANSYNEQFF. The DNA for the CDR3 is TGTGCCAGCAACCGAATAGCGAACTCCTACAATGAGCAGTTCTTC.

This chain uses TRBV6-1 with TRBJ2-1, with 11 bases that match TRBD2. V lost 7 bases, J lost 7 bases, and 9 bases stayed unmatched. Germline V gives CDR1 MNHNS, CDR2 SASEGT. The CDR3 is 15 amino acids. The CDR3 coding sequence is TGTGCCAGCACGTGGTTGCCTAGCGGGGGGAATGAGCAGTTCTTC. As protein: CASTWLPSGGNEQFF.